This is a list of T cell receptor beta chains from one sample in a study of cytomegalovirus exposure and HLA in healthy donors. Repertoires were generated with immunoSEQ multiplex PCR, while TCRdb's copy carries only in-frame clones and drops some. This sample carries some 98,000 clones, 81% of them seen once, and the ten largest clones take roughly 1.5%. Sequences were obtained from PBMCs. These TCRs come from a middle-aged man in good health and CMV-seronegative. CDR3s include the opening cysteine and the closing phenylalanine or tryptophan. D genes are given only for firm matches. Rows may omit the clone size; those that give it use once, few, many or a size class.

D	size	V	J	length	CDR3	DNA
TRBD2	.	TRBV4-2	TRBJ2-1	18	CASSQGTSGLSSYNEQFF	TGTGCCAGCAGCCAAGGGACTAGCGGGTTGAGCTCCTACAATGAGCAGTTCTTC
.	.	TRBV30	TRBJ2-7	12	CAWTPSAYEQYF	TGTGCCTGGACGCCCAGCGCCTACGAGCAGTACTTC
TRBD2	.	TRBV27	TRBJ2-3	12	CASSLGLAGLYF	TGTGCCAGCAGTTTGGGACTAGCGGGGCTGTATTTT
.	.	TRBV11-3	TRBJ1-3	15	CASSLDTDSGNTIYF	TGTGCCAGCAGCTTGGACACCGACTCTGGAAACACCATATATTTT
.	.	TRBV19	TRBJ1-2	16	CASYSSSWGLNYGYTF	TGTGCCAGCTACAGCTCAAGTTGGGGACTTAACTATGGCTACACCTTC
.	.	TRBV27	TRBJ2-1	14	CASSRSSRYNEQFF	TGTGCCAGCAGCCGGTCCTCCAGGTACAATGAGCAGTTCTTC
.	.	TRBV5-4	TRBJ1-4	15	CASSGRQGANEKLFF	TGTGCCAGCAGCGGAAGACAAGGGGCAAATGAAAAACTGTTTTTT
TRBD1	.	TRBV5-4	TRBJ1-1	14	CATQFGTANTEAFF	TGTGCCACCCAATTTGGGACAGCCAACACTGAAGCTTTCTTT
.	.	TRBV5-1	TRBJ2-1	13	CASSLGGYNEQFF	TGCGCCAGCAGCTTGGGCGGGTACAATGAGCAGTTCTTC
.	.	TRBV7-3	TRBJ1-6	15	CASSLSRSRGSPLHF	TGTGCCAGCAGCTTATCGAGAAGCCGAGGGTCACCCCTCCACTTT
TRBD1	.	TRBV6-6	TRBJ2-3	14	CASRLTGGADTQYF	TGTGCCAGCAGGCTTACAGGGGGCGCAGATACGCAGTATTTT
TRBD1	.	TRBV9	TRBJ1-1	14	CASSGDRVGTEAFF	TGTGCCAGCAGCGGGGACAGGGTGGGCACTGAAGCTTTCTTT
TRBD1	.	TRBV27	TRBJ1-2	15	CASSLAQGAGYGYTF	TGTGCCAGCAGTTTGGCTCAGGGGGCAGGCTATGGCTACACCTTC
.	.	TRBV6-5	TRBJ2-7	14	CASSYSGGSGEQYF	TGTGCCAGCAGTTACTCGGGTGGGTCGGGGGAGCAGTACTTC
TRBD2	.	TRBV6-6	TRBJ2-5	15	CASSDVAGGPSGQYF	TGTGCCAGCAGTGATGTAGCGGGGGGGCCGAGCGGCCAGTACTTC
.	once	TRBV30	TRBJ1-1	16	CAWSVSRPGGYTEAFF	TGTGCCTGGAGTGTATCCCGGCCGGGAGGGTACACTGAAGCTTTCTTT
TRBD2	.	TRBV10-3	TRBJ2-3	16	CAIRGTQAGVGDTQYF	TGTGCCATCAGGGGGACGCAAGCGGGGGTCGGTGATACGCAGTATTTT
.	.	TRBV11-2	TRBJ1-2	13	CASSSYGVNGYTF	TGTGCCAGCAGCTCGTACGGGGTGAATGGCTACACCTTC
TRBD2	.	TRBV27	TRBJ2-1	16	CASSPSGGSSYNEQFF	TGTGCCAGCAGTCCTAGCGGGGGGAGCTCCTACAATGAGCAGTTCTTC
.	once	TRBV7-3	TRBJ2-1	18	CASSLIGARSGSYNEQFF	TGTGCCAGCAGCTTAATTGGGGCCAGATCTGGCTCCTACAATGAGCAGTTCTTC
TRBD1	.	TRBV5-1	TRBJ1-1	13	CASSLSRQGSAFF	TGCGCCAGCAGCTTGTCACGACAGGGGTCAGCTTTCTTT
TRBD1	.	TRBV10-3	TRBJ2-2	15	CAIKGTVLNTGELFF	TGTGCCATCAAAGGGACAGTTTTGAACACCGGGGAGCTGTTTTTT
TRBD1	.	TRBV4-2	TRBJ1-1	15	CASSQDATGDTEAFF	TGTGCCAGCAGCCAAGATGCGACAGGGGACACTGAAGCTTTCTTT
TRBD1	.	TRBV6-5	TRBJ1-2	16	CASSYTRTGGTYGYTF	TGTGCCAGCAGTTACACCAGGACAGGGGGCACCTATGGCTACACCTTC
.	.	TRBV4-1	TRBJ2-7	14	CASSQDWTQYEQYF	TGCGCCAGCAGCCAAGATTGGACACAATACGAGCAGTACTTC
TRBD1	.	TRBV11-2	TRBJ1-4	15	CASSPGTGRNEKLFF	TGTGCCAGCAGTCCGGGGACAGGGAGGAATGAAAAACTGTTTTTT
.	.	TRBV6-6	TRBJ2-3	13	CASSPRGTDTQYF	TGTGCCAGCAGTCCCCGAGGCACAGATACGCAGTATTTT
TRBD2	.	TRBV9	TRBJ2-7	16	CASSPRGDRLTYEQYF	TGTGCCAGCAGCCCTCGGGGGGACCGACTTACCTACGAGCAGTACTTC
TRBD1	.	TRBV30	TRBJ1-5	14	CAWSPAQGNQPQHF	TGTGCCTGGAGTCCTGCACAGGGGAATCAGCCCCAGCATTTT
.	.	TRBV5-6	TRBJ2-7	13	CASSSTGRVEQYF	TGTGCCAGCAGCTCGACAGGAAGGGTCGAGCAGTACTTC
.	.	TRBV19	TRBJ1-1	15	CASSIDTTANTEAFF	TGTGCCAGTAGTATAGATACGACAGCTAACACTGAAGCTTTCTTT
TRBD1	.	TRBV7-3	TRBJ2-1	15	CASSQTGDSYNEQFF	TGTGCCAGCAGCCAGACAGGGGACTCCTACAATGAGCAGTTCTTC
.	.	TRBV10-3	TRBJ2-2	13	CAIRGLATGELFF	TGTGCCATCAGGGGGCTGGCCACCGGGGAGCTGTTTTTT
TRBD1	.	TRBV7-9	TRBJ1-4	14	CASSRRDRFEKLFF	TGTGCCAGCAGCCGCCGGGACAGGTTTGAAAAACTGTTTTTT
TRBD1	.	TRBV27	TRBJ1-2	16	CASSTRYRDRVYGYTF	TGTGCCAGCAGTACCAGATACCGGGACAGGGTGTATGGCTACACCTTC
.	.	TRBV19	TRBJ2-7	14	CASSKTGISYEQYF	TGTGCCAGTAGTAAGACAGGAATATCCTACGAGCAGTACTTC
TRBD1	.	TRBV5-4	TRBJ1-2	15	CASVARDRGLSGYTF	TGTGCCAGCGTCGCCCGGGACAGGGGGCTAAGTGGCTACACCTTC
.	once	TRBV5-6	TRBJ2-4	14	CASSLQVAKNIQYF	TGTGCCAGCAGCTTACAGGTAGCCAAAAACATTCAGTACTTC
TRBD1	few	TRBV19	TRBJ1-4	15	CASSIPGTANEKLFF	TGTGCCAGTAGTATCCCCGGGACAGCTAATGAAAAACTGTTTTTT
.	few	TRBV7-9	TRBJ1-2	14	CASSQAGARRGYTF	TGTGCCAGCAGTCAGGCAGGGGCGAGGAGGGGCTACACCTTC
TRBD1	.	TRBV19	TRBJ1-5	16	CASSTDRGRLSQPQHF	TGTGCCAGTAGTACCGACAGGGGAAGGTTAAGTCAGCCCCAGCATTTT
.	.	TRBV28	TRBJ2-7	13	CASSSRGPYEQYF	TGTGCCAGCAGTTCCAGGGGCCCCTACGAGCAGTACTTC
TRBD2	.	TRBV12-5	TRBJ2-1	15	CASGLVGLAGGEQFF	TGTGCTAGTGGTTTGGTAGGTCTAGCGGGGGGTGAGCAGTTCTTC
.	.	TRBV28	TRBJ2-6	15	CASRKQGTGANVLTF	TGTGCCAGCAGAAAACAGGGAACGGGGGCCAACGTCCTGACTTTC
.	.	TRBV7-3	TRBJ2-3	14	CASSLTGGPGTQYF	TGTGCCAGCAGCTTAACGGGGGGGCCTGGTACGCAGTATTTT
TRBD1	once	TRBV5-1	TRBJ2-1	15	CASSLGSGGKNEQFF	TGCGCCAGCAGCTTGGGGTCAGGGGGCAAAAATGAGCAGTTCTTC
.	.	TRBV11-2	TRBJ2-3	15	CASSLDGKDTDTQYF	TGTGCCAGCAGCTTGGACGGGAAAGACACAGATACGCAGTATTTT
TRBD2	.	TRBV10-2	TRBJ2-2	13	CASSSGGHGELFF	TGCGCCAGCAGTAGCGGGGGCCACGGGGAGCTGTTTTTT
.	.	TRBV4-1	TRBJ1-3	15	CASSQDRGSGNTIYF	TGCGCCAGCAGCCAAGACAGGGGCTCTGGAAACACCATATATTTT
.	few	TRBV29-1	TRBJ2-1	13	CSVERQVNNEQFF	TGCAGCGTTGAAAGACAGGTCAACAATGAGCAGTTCTTC
.	.	TRBV5-5	TRBJ2-4	13	CASSLHPKNIQYF	TGTGCCAGCAGCTTACATCCTAAAAACATTCAGTACTTC
.	.	TRBV28	TRBJ1-6	13	CASSPNYNSPLHF	TGTGCCAGCAGCCCCAACTATAATTCACCCCTCCACTTT
TRBD1	.	TRBV28	TRBJ1-5	14	CASSTRGSNQPQHF	TGTGCCAGCAGCACCAGGGGGAGCAATCAGCCCCAGCATTTT